This TCR beta chain was captured in a study of breast tumors, draining lymph nodes, adjacent tissues (TCRdb year 2016). At the level of the whole study: TCR beta repertoires were compared across tumor, adjacent nontumor tissue and axillary lymph nodes obtained from breast cancer patients. The study aimed to assess the relationships and possible T-cell exchange between tumor, surrounding tissue and draining lymph node repertoires in human breast cancer. Overall study results and their limits: A scenario in which most tumor T cells derive from the lymph node and then expand within tumor tissue was judged to be consistent with the data. Rather than being directly demonstrated, the conclusion that tumor T cells originate in lymph nodes was presented as consistent with a hypothesis. Tumor and nontumor tissue repertoires were significantly more similar in luminal-like than in basal-like breast cancer. Tumor T-cell repertoires showed less diversity than lymph node repertoires and more diversity than nontumor tissue repertoires, and tumor T-cell repertoires showed preferential V and J gene usage.

This clonotype has a count of ten or more. The antigen this receptor binds is unknown. No much larger clonotype is one base removed from it; base qualities were not supplied. The adjacent samples were made up of nontumor breast tissue around the tumor. Unmatched junction bases come to 8, with V trimmed by 4 bases and J by 7 bases. The cysteine opens and the phenylalanine closes a CDR3 of 15 amino acids. Solely the CDR3 DNA is kept, with 45 bases framed from the first base. Sequences MNHNS (CDR1) and SASEGT (CDR2) are obtained from the germline V gene. The instrument given in TCRdb is Illumina HiSeq 2000. Multiplex PCR amplification was used to generate the TCR beta chain libraries. The amplified TCR beta chain products were analyzed by high-throughput sequencing. TCRdb trimmed the raw reads at Q25, called clones with MiXCR and kept productive beta chains. Rows are combined by CDR3 protein, so each entry shows the most common genes and DNA. The sample table contains some 9,200 distinct CDR3 sequences; only one count was recorded for around 40% of them. Together, the top ten hold about 14% of the sample.

The TCR comes from a female donor with breast cancer. Some clones in this sample may be carry-over from other donors' samples. The sequence joins TRBV6-1 to TRBJ1-5, with 9 bases in between that match TRBD1. The sample comprised tumor-adjacent breast tissue. The CDR3 sequence is CASSGGTGRFQPQHF. The bases are TGTGCCAGCAGTGGCGGGACAGGGCGATTCCAGCCCCAGCATTTT.